This entry features one TCR beta chain sequence. This clonotype was recorded a few times. The antigen it recognizes is unknown. No clone much larger than this one lies a single base away; base qualities are absent. Germline trimming: 0 bases from V, 2 bases from J; junction bases outside gene matches: 7. Per the germline V gene, LGHNA is the CDR1 and YSLEER is the CDR2. Including cysteine and phenylalanine, the CDR3 has 16 amino acids. This entry keeps only the CDR3 DNA: 48 bases, framed from base 1. The data stem from a study of naive and memory T cell subsets (dated by TCRdb to the late 2010s). In the study overall: An open-source, UMI-based TCR alpha and beta sequencing pipeline was applied to sorted naive and memory peripheral blood T cell subsets. IgG serology results and the functional CMV T cell responses were in complete agreement. RNA was DNase-treated and reverse transcribed with TCR constant-region primers, mostly using SuperScript III.

From the second PCR step on, the TCR alpha and beta chain libraries were amplified in separate reactions. CMV status of each donor was established by measuring IFNgamma production from CD4+ T cells after fresh PBMCs were stimulated overnight with CMV viral lysate. CD4 T cells were positively selected with Miltenyi beads, followed by positive selection of CD8 T cells from the CD4-negative fraction. Cells were stained for CD3, CD4, CD8, CD45RA, CD27 and a live/dead dye and were sorted on a BD Aria II into four subsets based on CD45RA and CD27. Blood was obtained from three healthy volunteers, and the blood from each volunteer was fractionated into CD4 and CD8 T cells and subsequently into four differentiation subsets. Around 130 ml of peripheral blood was taken from each donor, and PBMC were separated by density-gradient centrifugation on Ficoll-Paque PLUS. Sorted cells were lysed in RLT buffer, and RNA was extracted with a Qiagen RNeasy kit and stored at -80°C.

Broader findings and caveats from the paper: After error correction, only a single occurrence was seen for over 85% of naive TCR sequences, so much steeper abundance distributions were produced than in memory subsets. A few larger clonotypes were found in naive repertoires, especially CD8, and these larger clonotypes were possibly memory cells re-expressing CD45RA. Single alpha or beta chain sequences, rather than paired alpha/beta receptors, were used to define clonotypes. The repertoire findings for the naive and memory subsets could not be validated against a ground truth because none was available. RNA-based TCR counts may be influenced by expression changes linked to T cell activation and differentiation. In both CD4 and CD8 cells, going from naive through CM, EM and EMRA, the Gini index went up while Shannon and inverse Simpson diversity went down. The abundance of TCRs followed a power law with an exponent that differed between naive and memory subsets yet stayed consistent across the three individuals.

Preparation of the library involved UMI-ligation and nested PCR. The beta constant-region primer consisted of an equimolar mixture of two oligonucleotides that together covered TRBC1 and TRBC2. Four rounds of PCR were used to amplify ligated cDNA, with nested alpha and beta constant-region primers being used together with the SP2 primer. A single-stranded oligonucleotide bearing the SP2 primer plus a 12-nucleotide UMI was ligated onto the 3' end of the cDNA by T4 RNA ligase 1. The ligation reaction was kept at 16 degrees C for roughly 18-25 hours. PCR2 was typically run as a SYBR Green qPCR and stopped at a predetermined threshold to prevent over-amplification. Agencourt AMPure XP magnetic beads were used for all purifications after the first. Library amounts were measured by Qubit and library quality was assessed on a TapeStation, where the main peak was expected at around 650 bp. Pooled libraries were sequenced on an Illumina MiSeq using v2 2x251 paired-end kits, and typically roughly 0.85-2.1 million reads were obtained per sample. Each sample was pooled at around 4.2 nM, and roughly 4.5-7.5% PhiX was included to help cluster recognition. In the source study's methods: Using tag matching that tolerated one base-pair mismatch, Decombinator assigned V and J genes to FASTQ reads that had been processed by Demultiplexor. UMIs were used by Collapsinator to correct both sequencing errors and frequency errors arising from PCR heterogeneity. TCRs were translated and CDR3s were extracted from the conserved cysteine to the FGXG phenylalanine by CDR3Translator, with non-productive sequences being flagged. Gini, Shannon entropy and inverse Simpson indices were computed after subsampling the repertoires to the same number of UMI-defined TCRs. Within the linear range, a power law was fitted by maximum likelihood to the distributions of clonotype abundance. For one naive CD8 sample, the pipeline and MIGEC produced similar UMI counts, unique TCR numbers and clonal distributions. In one analysis, naive TCRs also found in any memory subset of the same donor were removed from the naive repertoire. A set of 7,322 CMV-associated CDR3 sequences, compiled from VDJdb and a published dataset, was used to search the repertoires. Using fastp at Q25 and MiXCR, TCRdb reprocessed the public reads and kept productive beta chains. Rows merge per CDR3 protein into single entries with the most common DNA and genes. The V and J calls here are based on TCRdb, not the publication. This sample gives 99,000 or so distinct CDR3 sequences in total; about 15% of them show up just once. Clones ranked in the top ten supply approximately 2.6% of the sample.

The sequence is built from TRBV4-3 and TRBJ2-7; TRBD2 matches 7 bases in the middle. The sequencing sample was made of naive CD8+ T cells from blood. According to the study, the label for this sample's cell subset or site signals: naive T cells, CD45RA high CD27+. The sequence was collected from a human donor in good health. The sequenced DNA: TGCGCCAGCAGCCAAGATGATAGCGGGCCGGCCTACGAGCAGTACTTC. Translated, this is CASSQDDSGPAYEQYF.